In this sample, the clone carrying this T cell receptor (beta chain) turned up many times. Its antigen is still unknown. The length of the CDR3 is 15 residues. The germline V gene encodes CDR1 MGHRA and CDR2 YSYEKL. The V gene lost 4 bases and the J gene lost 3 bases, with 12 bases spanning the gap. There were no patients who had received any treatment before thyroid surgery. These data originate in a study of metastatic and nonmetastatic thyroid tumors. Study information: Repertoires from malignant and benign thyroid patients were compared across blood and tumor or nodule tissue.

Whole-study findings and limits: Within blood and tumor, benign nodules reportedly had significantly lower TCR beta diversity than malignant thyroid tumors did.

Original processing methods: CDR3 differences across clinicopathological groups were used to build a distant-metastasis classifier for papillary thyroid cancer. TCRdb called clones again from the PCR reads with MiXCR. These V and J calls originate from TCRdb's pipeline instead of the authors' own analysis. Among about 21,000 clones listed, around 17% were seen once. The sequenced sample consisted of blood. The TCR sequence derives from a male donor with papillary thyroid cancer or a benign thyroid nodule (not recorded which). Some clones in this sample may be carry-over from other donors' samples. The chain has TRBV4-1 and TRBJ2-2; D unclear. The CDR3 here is CASSLGRSDTGELFF. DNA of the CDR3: TGCGCCAGCAGCCTCGGACGCTCGGACACCGGGGAGCTGTTTTTT.